Included here is one TCR beta chain sequence, with context. Treatment of the sample: randomized to nivolumab then ipilimumab (arm A) or the reverse (arm B). From thawed PBMCs, live CD3+CD8+ cells negative for CD19 and CD56 were sorted. The data derive from a study of sequential checkpoint blockade in melanoma. In the study overall: Randomization was 1:1 between first-line nivolumab→ipilimumab and ipilimumab→nivolumab. Both treatment sequences were followed by maintenance nivolumab.

Germline V gene data show CDR1 as SGHVS and CDR2 as FNYEAQ. The CDR3 consists of 16 residues. The trim removed 4 bases at V and 4 bases at J, leaving 8 bases unmatched. Produced via immunoSEQ multiplex PCR; TCRdb's table is partial and in-frame only. The profile shows roughly 20,000 clones, 75% to 85% of them singletons. V gene TRBV7-6 combines with J gene TRBJ2-7, with 12 bases lining up with TRBD2. The sequencing here drew on CD8+ T cells sorted from blood (inferred from file names), taken from a patient given nivolumab and ipilimumab in sequence. The receptor was isolated from a human donor with melanoma. The CDR3 region has the DNA TGTGCCAGCAGCTACGAGACTAGCGGGGGACGATACGAGCAGTACTTC. Encoded protein: CASSYETSGGRYEQYF.